The count of the clone carrying this TCR beta chain is one. The junction does not match germline at one end; this may be a read error. This entry is derived from a study of blood T cells in healthy people across ages. A second about 6 to 12 cycle PCR used barcoded and J-beta primers. TCRdb recomputed calls from the 5' RACE reads with MiXCR, one row per CDR3 protein. This sample has about 1 million distinct CDR3 sequences, with approximately 25% found just once. The CDR3 sequence is 17 residues long. These same data were also listed under a study on T cells of mothers and their children.

The TCR originated in a girl aged 2 to 9 in good health. Sequencing input: blood. V is TRBV12-3 or TRBV12-4 and J is TRBJ2-1; 11 bases fit TRBD1. With the DNA end fitting TRBJ2-7 better, the J assignment may be wrong. CDR3 bases: TGTGCCAGCACCCTTTCTGGTGGGACAGGGGGACCCTACGGGCAGTACTTC. Its translation is CASTLSGGTGGPYGQYF.